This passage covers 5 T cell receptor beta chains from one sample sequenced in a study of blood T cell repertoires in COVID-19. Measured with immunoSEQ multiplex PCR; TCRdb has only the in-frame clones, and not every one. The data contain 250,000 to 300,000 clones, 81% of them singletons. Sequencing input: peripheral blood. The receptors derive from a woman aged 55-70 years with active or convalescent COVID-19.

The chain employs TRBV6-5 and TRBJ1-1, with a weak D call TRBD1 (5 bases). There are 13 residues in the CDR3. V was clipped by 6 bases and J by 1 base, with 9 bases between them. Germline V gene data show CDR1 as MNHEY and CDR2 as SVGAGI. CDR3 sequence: CASRDIPNTEAFF. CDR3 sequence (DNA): TGTGCCAGCAGGGACATTCCGAACACTGAAGCTTTCTTT.

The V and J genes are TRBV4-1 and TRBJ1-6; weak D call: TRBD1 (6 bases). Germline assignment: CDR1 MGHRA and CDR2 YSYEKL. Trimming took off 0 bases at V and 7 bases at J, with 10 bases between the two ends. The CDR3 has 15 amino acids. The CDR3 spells CASSQDPGVNSPLHF. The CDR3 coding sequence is TGCGCCAGCAGCCAAGACCCAGGGGTCAATTCACCCCTCCACTTT.

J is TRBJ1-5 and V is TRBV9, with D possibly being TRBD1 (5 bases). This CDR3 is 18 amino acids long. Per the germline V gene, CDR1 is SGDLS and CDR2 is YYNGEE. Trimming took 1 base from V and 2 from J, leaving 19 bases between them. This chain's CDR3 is CASSVKEGVLGGNQPQHF. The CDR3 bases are TGTGCCAGCAGCGTAAAGGAAGGGGTCCTTGGGGGCAATCAGCCCCAGCATTTT.

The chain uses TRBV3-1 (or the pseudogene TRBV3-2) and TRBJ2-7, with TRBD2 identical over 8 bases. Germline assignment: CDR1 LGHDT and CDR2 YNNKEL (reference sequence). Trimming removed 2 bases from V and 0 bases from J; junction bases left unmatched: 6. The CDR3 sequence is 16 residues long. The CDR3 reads CASSQRTGGSSYEQYF. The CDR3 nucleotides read TGTGCCAGCAGCCAACGTACGGGGGGGAGCTCCTACGAGCAGTACTTC.

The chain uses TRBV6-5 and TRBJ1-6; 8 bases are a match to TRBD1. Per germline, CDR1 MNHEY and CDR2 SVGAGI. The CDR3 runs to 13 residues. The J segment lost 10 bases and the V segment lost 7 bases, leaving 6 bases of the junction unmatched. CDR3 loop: CASKAGGGSPLHF. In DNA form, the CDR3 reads TGTGCCAGCAAGGCAGGGGGCGGGTCACCCCTCCACTTT.